Described below is a single T cell receptor beta chain sequence and its context. The data belong to a study of identical twins. TCRdb recomputed calls from the 5' RACE reads with MiXCR, one row per CDR3 protein. There are over 600,000 distinct CDR3 sequences in the sample; 21% occur only once, and approximately 4.5% lies in the top ten. V was shortened by 2 bases and J by 8 bases, with 14 bases between the two germline ends. CDR1 DFQATT and CDR2 SNEGSKA come from the germline V gene (reference sequence). This CDR3 has 13 residues. This same sample was also part of a study on T cells expressing NK-cell markers.

This clonotype was obtained from a woman between 18 and 29 years old in good health. Source material: PBMCs. The chain has TRBV20-1 and TRBJ2-3; D is unresolved. CDR3: CSARSGGWGTQYF. The CDR3 coding sequence is TGCAGTGCTAGAAGTGGCGGATGGGGTACGCAGTATTTT.